The 27 T cell receptor beta chains below all came from one sample that was sequenced in a study of cytomegalovirus exposure and HLA in healthy donors. The assay was immunoSEQ multiplex PCR, and TCRdb's table has in-frame clones only and misses some. The profile shows some 67,000 clones, approximately 94% of them singletons. The specimen sequenced was PBMCs. The receptors originated from a young woman in good health and CMV-seronegative.

V is TRBV5-4 and J is TRBJ1-5, with D possibly matching TRBD1 (5 bases). The V end lost 4 bases, the J end lost 10 bases, and 21 bases lay between the germline ends. Germline loops: CDR1 SGHNT, CDR2 YYREEE (reference sequence). The CDR3 contains 15 residues. The CDR3 spells CASSLGGGAEGPQHF. The CDR3 DNA is TGTGCCAGCAGCCTCGGGGGTGGGGCGGAGGGACCCCAGCATTTT. The entire variable domain, with the rest obtained from reference TRBV5-4 and TRBJ1-5, is as follows: ETGVTQSPTHLIKTRGQQVTLRCSSQSGHNTVSWYQQALGQGPQFIFQYYREEENGRGNFPPRFSGLQFPNYSSELNVNALELDDSALYLCASSLGGGAEGPQHFGDGTRLSIL.

The rearrangement joins TRBV6-1 to TRBJ1-3; the D is unclear. CDR3 length equals 12 residues. The germline V and J ends were trimmed by 6 bases and 0 bases, with 3 bases remaining between them. Germline V gene data show CDR1 as MNHNS and CDR2 as SASEGT. The CDR3 sequence: CASRHSGNTIYF. CDR3 in DNA: TGTGCCAGCAGACACTCTGGAAACACCATATATTTT.

The chain links TRBV28 to TRBJ2-7; D unclear. Germline CDR1 and CDR2: MDHEN and SYDVKM. The CDR3 totals 13 residues. Between the trimmed V and J ends, which lost 4 bases and 3 bases, there was a span of 10 bases. This CDR3 reads CASSSSLGYEQYF. The CDR3 coding sequence is TGTGCCAGCAGTTCCAGCCTAGGCTACGAGCAGTACTTC.

The chain uses TRBV18 and TRBJ2-5; 8 bases agree with TRBD1. The V and J ends lost 4 bases and 6 bases, in that order; junction bases with no gene match: 10. The CDR3 has 15 amino acids. CDR1 and CDR2 from the germline V gene are KGHSH and LQKENI. Here the CDR3 DNA reads TGTGCCAGCTCACGCGGGCAGGGGGCGTCGAAGACCCAGTACTTC. Residues: CASSRGQGASKTQYF. The full variable domain, rest sourced from reference TRBV18 and TRBJ2-5, is NAGVMQNPRHLVRRRGQEARLRCSPMKGHSHVYWYRQLPEEGLKFMVYLQKENIIDESGMPKERFSAEFPKEGPSILRIQQVVRGDSAAYFCASSRGQGASKTQYFGPGTRLLVL.

The rearrangement joins TRBV14 to TRBJ1-6; 7 bases agree with TRBD1. Trimming took 5 bases from V and 4 from J; bases not matched to a gene: 8. The CDR3 length is 16 residues. Germline V CDR1 and CDR2: SGHDN, FVKESK. CDR3 nucleotide sequence: TGTGCCAGCAGCGCACAGGGGCCCTATTATAATTCACCCCTCCACTTT. Its protein is CASSAQGPYYNSPLHF.

CDR3 coding DNA: TGTGCCAGCAGCCCAAATCTGGGGGGGCCGATAAACAATGAGCAGTTCTTC. Translating it yields CASSPNLGGPINNEQFF. This chain uses TRBV9 with TRBJ2-1, with D perhaps TRBD2 (7 bases). Germline V gene data show CDR1 as SGDLS and CDR2 as YYNGEE. The CDR3 spans 17 residues. With 4 bases removed from V and 5 bases from J, the gap between germline ends came to 22 bases.

This chain joins TRBV7-2 and TRBJ1-1; the D is unclear. The CDR3 sequence is 14 residues long. The V end was cut by 5 bases, the J end by 0 bases, with 10 bases between. Germline CDR1 and CDR2: SGHTA and FQGNSA. The CDR3 loop reads CASSVGGMNTEAFF. The DNA for the CDR3 is TGTGCCAGCAGCGTCGGAGGCATGAACACTGAAGCTTTCTTT.

The chain uses TRBV7-8 and TRBJ1-2; 7 nucleotides align to TRBD1. Trimming removed 2 bases from V and 0 bases from J; junction bases left unmatched: 3. Germline CDR1 reads SGHVS; CDR2 reads FQNEAQ. The CDR3 runs 15 residues. CDR3 coding DNA: TGTGCCAGCAGCTTACGGACAGGCGCTAACTATGGCTACACCTTC. Encoded protein: CASSLRTGANYGYTF.

The chain recombines TRBV7-9 with TRBJ2-3; D gene unclear. CDR1 and CDR2 from the germline V gene are SEHNR and FQNEAQ (reference sequence). The CDR3 sequence is 11 residues long. Trimming stripped 5 bases from V and 11 bases from J, with 11 bases between. The CDR3 bases are TGTGCCAGCAGCCCCGTCGAGGTGCAGTATTTT. Encoded protein: CASSPVEVQYF. The full variable domain, completed using reference TRBV7-9 and TRBJ2-3, is DTGVSQNPRHKITKRGQNVTFRCDPISEHNRLYWYRQTLGQGPEFLTYFQNEAQLEKSRLLSDRFSAERPKGSFSTLEIQRTEQGDSAMYLCASSPVEVQYFGPGTRLTVL.

The chain combines TRBV7-9 with TRBJ2-5; no firm D call. Per the germline V gene, CDR1 is SEHNR and CDR2 is FQNEAQ (reference sequence). V was shortened by 3 bases and J by 1 base, with 9 bases between the two germline ends. CDR3 size: 14 residues. The CDR3 DNA reads TGTGCCAGCAGCTTTAGGAACAGCCAAGAGACCCAGTACTTC. It specifies CASSFRNSQETQYF.

The gene calls are TRBV28 and TRBJ1-5; no clear D. The CDR3 consists of 14 residues. Trimming cost V 4 bases and J 6 bases, with 13 bases left between them. Per the germline V gene, CDR1 is MDHEN and CDR2 is SYDVKM. CDR3 residues: CASSSYGRVQPQHF. The DNA for the CDR3 is TGTGCCAGCAGTTCTTACGGGAGGGTTCAGCCCCAGCATTTT.

In DNA form, the CDR3 reads TGTGCCAGCAGTGGGCTGGACAGCCAAGAGACCCAGTACTTC. Translated, it gives CASSGLDSQETQYF. J is TRBJ2-5 and V is TRBV2; TRBD1 might be the D (6 bases). CDR3 length equals 14 residues. The germline V gene encodes CDR1 SNHLY and CDR2 FYNNEI. The V gene lost 4 bases and the J gene lost 1 base, with 10 bases spanning the gap.

CDR3 nucleotide sequence: TGTGCCAGCAGCACCGGGACAGGGGGCACCGGGGAGCTGTTTTTT. Protein: CASSTGTGGTGELFF. This chain links TRBV6-1 with TRBJ2-2; 11 nucleotides agree with TRBD1. Germline CDR1 MNHNS, CDR2 SASEGT. Trimming removed 6 bases from V and 4 bases from J; junction bases left unmatched: 4. The CDR3 totals 15 residues.

CDR3 protein: CASSLVAGVNNEQFF. CDR3 in DNA: TGTGCCAGCAGCTTAGTGGCGGGAGTCAACAATGAGCAGTTCTTC. The chain carries TRBV7-9 and TRBJ2-1; 7 nucleotides match TRBD2. The CDR3 sequence is 15 residues long. Trimming cost V 1 base and J 5 bases; bases outside gene matches: 5. CDR1 and CDR2 (germline): SEHNR, FQNEAQ (reference sequence).

The chain recombines TRBV2 with TRBJ1-3, with a tentative D call TRBD1 (6 bases). Germline lookup yields CDR1 SNHLY and CDR2 FYNNEI. Trimming stripped 6 bases from V and 0 bases from J, with 9 bases between. The CDR3 extends over 14 amino acids. CDR3 loop: CASSWTVSGNTIYF. CDR3 DNA: TGTGCCAGCAGCTGGACAGTCTCTGGAAACACCATATATTTT.

V usage is TRBV7-3 and J usage is TRBJ1-1; possible D gene TRBD1, 5 bases. The CDR3 is 15 amino acids. CDR1 and CDR2 (germline): SGHTA, FQGTGA. V was shortened by 5 bases and J by 4 bases, with 17 bases between the two germline ends. CDR3 in DNA: TGTGCCAGCAGCCCCGGGGGGGGGAAGGGCACTGAAGCTTTCTTT. Its protein is CASSPGGGKGTEAFF.

J is TRBJ2-1 and V is TRBV21-1; whether TRBD1, the table's D call, matches the DNA was not checked. TRBV21-1 is described as a pseudogene. This CDR3 region has 17 residues. CDR3 sequence reads: CASSTYRQGSSYNEQFF. The DNA of the CDR3 is TGTGCCAGCAGCACGTACCGACAGGGGAGCTCCTACAATGAGCAGTTCTTC.

The rearrangement joins TRBV29-1 to TRBJ1-1; 7 bases line up with TRBD1. J lost 3 bases, V lost 4 bases, and 5 bases had no gene match. Germline assignment: CDR1 SQVTM and CDR2 ANQGSEA. The CDR3 is made up of 13 amino acids. In nucleotides, the CDR3 is TGCAGCGTTGCCCGGCAGGGGGACACTGAAGCTTTCTTT. Its translation is CSVARQGDTEAFF.

The chain joins TRBV21-1 to TRBJ1-5; TRBD1, as called in the table, went unchecked against the DNA. TRBV21-1 counts as a pseudogene. There are 18 residues in the CDR3. The CDR3 loop is CASSACCGAPLCNQPQHF. DNA of the CDR3: TGTGCCAGCAGCGCATGTTGTGGGGCCCCCCTTTGTAATCAGCCCCAGCATTTT.

This chain joins TRBV7-9 and TRBJ1-6; D unresolved. This CDR3 is 14 amino acids long. Trimming removed 5 bases at V and 9 bases at J, with 14 bases between. Germline CDR1 SEHNR, CDR2 FQNEAQ (reference sequence). CDR3 in DNA: TGTGCCAGCAGCCCCCGGGAAGGACCTTCACCCCTCCACTTT. This translates into CASSPREGPSPLHF.

J is TRBJ2-5 and V is TRBV5-4; 7 bases agree with TRBD1. J was trimmed by 5 bases and V by 0 bases; bases with no gene match: 7. CDR3 length equals 15 residues. Germline CDR1 SGHNT, CDR2 YYREEE (reference sequence). CDR3 residues: CASSLVGGQEETQYF. For the CDR3, the DNA is TGTGCCAGCAGCTTGGTAGGGGGCCAGGAGGAGACCCAGTACTTC.

The rearrangement joins TRBV13 to TRBJ2-1; tentatively, D is TRBD1 (5 bases). The CDR3 totals 17 residues. CDR1 PRHDT and CDR2 FYEKMQ come from the germline V gene (reference sequence). With 5 bases removed from V and 0 bases from J, the gap between germline ends came to 17 bases. CDR3 coding DNA: TGTGCCAGCAGCCCTGGCTGGGGCCTAAGCTCCTACAATGAGCAGTTCTTC. It translates to CASSPGWGLSSYNEQFF.

The V and J genes are TRBV12-5 and TRBJ1-1; 10 bases map to TRBD1. Per the germline V gene, CDR1 is LGHNT and CDR2 is FRNRAP. Germline trimming cut 3 bases from V and 4 bases from J; bases unmatched to any gene: 5. CDR3 length equals 15 residues. The CDR3 DNA follows: TGTGCTAGTGGTTTTGGGACAGGGGTGTTCACTGAAGCTTTCTTT. It translates to CASGFGTGVFTEAFF.

The rearrangement joins TRBV28 to TRBJ2-5; the match to TRBD2 covers 7 bases. Germline CDR1 is MDHEN and CDR2 is SYDVKM. V gave up 6 bases and J gave up 5 bases; unmatched junction bases: 12. This CDR3 region has 15 residues. The DNA for the CDR3 is TGTGCCAGCAGCAAATACGGGAGGAGAGGGGAGACCCAGTACTTC. It codes for CASSKYGRRGETQYF.

V and J are TRBV29-1 and TRBJ2-3, with 7 positions matching TRBD2. This CDR3 is built from 16 residues. Per germline, CDR1 SQVTM and CDR2 ANQGSEA. V was clipped by 2 bases and J by 1 base; unmatched bases: 9. CDR3 nucleotides: TGCAGCGTTGAATTCGGGCTTCGGGAGGGCACAGATACGCAGTATTTT. This translates into CSVEFGLREGTDTQYF.

The rearrangement links TRBV15 to TRBJ1-1; TRBD1 might be the D (6 bases). V lost 1 base, J lost 6 bases, and 9 bases lay in between. CDR1 is LNHNV and CDR2 is YYDKDF in the germline V gene (reference sequence). The CDR3 runs 13 residues. The CDR3 protein is CATSRGGGSEAFF. The CDR3 nucleotides read TGTGCCACCAGCAGAGGCGGGGGCTCTGAAGCTTTCTTT.

This chain joins TRBV11-2 and TRBJ2-7, with TRBD2 identical over 14 bases. CDR1 is SGHAT, CDR2 FQNNGV, per germline. The CDR3 covers 19 residues. The ends lost 6 bases at V and 2 bases at J; junction bases unmatched: 15. The CDR3 nucleotides read TGTGCCAGCAGTCCTTTTGGGACTAGCGGGAGAAGGGGCGCCTACGAGCAGTACTTC. This sequence encodes CASSPFGTSGRRGAYEQYF.